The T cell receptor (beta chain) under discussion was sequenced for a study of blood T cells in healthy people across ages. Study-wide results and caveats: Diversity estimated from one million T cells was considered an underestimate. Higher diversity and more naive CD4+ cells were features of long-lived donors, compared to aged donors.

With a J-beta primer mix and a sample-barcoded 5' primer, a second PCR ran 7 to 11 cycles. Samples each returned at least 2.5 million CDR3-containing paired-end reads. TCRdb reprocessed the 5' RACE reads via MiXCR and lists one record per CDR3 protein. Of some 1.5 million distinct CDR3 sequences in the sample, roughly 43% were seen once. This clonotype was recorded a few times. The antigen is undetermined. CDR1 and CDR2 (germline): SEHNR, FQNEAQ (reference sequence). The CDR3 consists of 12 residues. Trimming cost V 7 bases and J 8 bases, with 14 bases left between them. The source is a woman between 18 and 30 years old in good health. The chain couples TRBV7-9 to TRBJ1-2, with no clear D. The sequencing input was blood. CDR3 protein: CASTDLYGGYTF. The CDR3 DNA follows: TGTGCCAGCACCGATCTCTACGGCGGCTACACCTTC.